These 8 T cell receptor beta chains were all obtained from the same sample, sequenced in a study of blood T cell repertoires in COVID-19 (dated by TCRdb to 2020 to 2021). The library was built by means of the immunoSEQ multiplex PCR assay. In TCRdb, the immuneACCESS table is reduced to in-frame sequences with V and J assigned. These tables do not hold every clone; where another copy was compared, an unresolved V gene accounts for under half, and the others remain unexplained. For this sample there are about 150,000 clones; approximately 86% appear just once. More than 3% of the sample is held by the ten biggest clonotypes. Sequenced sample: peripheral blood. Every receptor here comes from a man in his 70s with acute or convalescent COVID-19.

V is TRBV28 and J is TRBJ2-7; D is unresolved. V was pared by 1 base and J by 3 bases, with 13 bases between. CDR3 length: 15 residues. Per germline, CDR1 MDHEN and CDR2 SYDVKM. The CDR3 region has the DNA TGTGCCAGCAGTTTATTTGTGACTCACCTCTACGAGCAGTACTTC. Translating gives CASSLFVTHLYEQYF.

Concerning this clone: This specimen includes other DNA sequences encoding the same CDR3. The CDR3, as DNA: TGTGCCAGCAGCGTAGCGAAAGGGAGTGGAAACACCATATATTTT. Protein: CASSVAKGSGNTIYF. This chain connects TRBV9 to TRBJ1-3; no clear D gene. This CDR3 contains 15 residues. Germline-derived CDR1 and CDR2 are SGDLS and YYNGEE. V was clipped by 0 bases and J by 3 bases, with 10 bases between them.

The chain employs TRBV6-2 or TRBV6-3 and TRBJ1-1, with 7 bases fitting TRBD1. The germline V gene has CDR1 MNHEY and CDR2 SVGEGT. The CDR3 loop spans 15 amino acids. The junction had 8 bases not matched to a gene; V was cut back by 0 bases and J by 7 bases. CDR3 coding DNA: TGTGCCAGCAGTTACTCGATAGTAGGGGGCTTTGAAGCTTTCTTT. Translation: CASSYSIVGGFEAFF.

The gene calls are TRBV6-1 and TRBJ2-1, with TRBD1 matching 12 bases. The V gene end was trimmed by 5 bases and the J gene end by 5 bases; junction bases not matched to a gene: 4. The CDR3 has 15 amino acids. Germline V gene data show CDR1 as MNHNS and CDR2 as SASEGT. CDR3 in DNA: TGTGCCAGCAGTCCCGGGACAGGGGGCCACAATGAGCAGTTCTTC. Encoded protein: CASSPGTGGHNEQFF.

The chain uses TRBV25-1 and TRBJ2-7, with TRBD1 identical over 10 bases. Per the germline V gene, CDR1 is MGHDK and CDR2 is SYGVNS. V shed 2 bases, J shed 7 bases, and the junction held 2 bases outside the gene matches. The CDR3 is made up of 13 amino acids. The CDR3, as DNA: TGTGCCAGCAGTGAAGGGGACAGGGGTGAGCAGTACTTC. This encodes CASSEGDRGEQYF.

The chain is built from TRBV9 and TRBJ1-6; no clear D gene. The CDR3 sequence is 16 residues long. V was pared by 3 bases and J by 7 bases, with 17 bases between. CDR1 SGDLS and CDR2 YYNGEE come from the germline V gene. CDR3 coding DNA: TGTGCCAGCAGCGAGGCCTCTTCGGCGGGAAATTCACCCCTCCACTTT. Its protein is CASSEASSAGNSPLHF.

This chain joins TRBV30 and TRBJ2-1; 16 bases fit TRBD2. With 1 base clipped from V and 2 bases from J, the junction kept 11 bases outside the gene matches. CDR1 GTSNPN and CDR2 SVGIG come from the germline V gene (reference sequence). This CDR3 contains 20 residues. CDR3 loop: CAWSDPGTSGRAAPYNEQFF. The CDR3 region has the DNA TGTGCCTGGAGTGATCCTGGGACTAGCGGGAGGGCCGCCCCCTACAATGAGCAGTTCTTC.

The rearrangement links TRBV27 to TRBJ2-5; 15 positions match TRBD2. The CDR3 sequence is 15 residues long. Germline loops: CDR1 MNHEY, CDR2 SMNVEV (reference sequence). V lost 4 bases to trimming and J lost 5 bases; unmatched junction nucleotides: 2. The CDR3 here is CASSSGTSGRETQYF. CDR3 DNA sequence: TGTGCCAGCAGTTCCGGGACTAGCGGGAGGGAGACCCAGTACTTC.